The source of this TCR beta chain is a study of T-cell reconstitution after alpha-beta-depleted transplantation in children. Study-level points and caveats: One year post-transplant, T-cell counts and diversity were largely derived from T cells produced anew. The high TCRbeta diversity at day 60 in some patients came from surviving recipient T cells and thymic progenitors. After transplant, at about two months, alpha-beta T cells were reportedly derived from several hundred expanded graft clones.

TCRbeta library preparation incorporated unique molecular identifiers. TCRdb itself ran the PCR reads through MiXCR, one entry per CDR3 protein. This table has about 16,000 distinct CDR3 sequences, around 4.9% appearing once. This clonotype has ten or more counts. The antigen remains undetermined. Trimming took 2 bases from V and 4 from J, leaving 11 bases between them. The CDR3 is made up of 14 amino acids. In germline, CDR1 is MNHEY, CDR2 SMNVEV (reference sequence). This sequence originates from a boy aged 5-17 years with acute lymphoblastic leukemia, due to receive a stem cell transplant. The gene calls are TRBV27 and TRBJ1-1; D is undetermined. Here the sequenced sample was PBMCs, taken before TCRalphabeta/CD19-depleted stem cell transplant. The CDR3 nucleotides are TGTGCCAGCAGTTTAAGAGGAGTCAGCACTGAAGCTTTCTTT. It encodes CASSLRGVSTEAFF.